This T cell receptor (beta chain) stems from a study of human T cells and chemical hapten exposure. Regarding time point: patch test 3, about 24 weeks after DPC sensitization. The treatment here: therapeutic diphenylcyclopropenone sensitization with weekly scalp DPC. TCRdb independently ran MiXCR on the RACE reads; one entry per CDR3 protein. The table has 99,000 or so distinct CDR3 sequences, 34% seen once; the top ten hold roughly 2.5%. The TCR sequence derives from a man aged 35-49 years with alopecia areata. Some clones in this sample may be carry-over from other donors' samples. The sequencing used whole blood, collected in connection with sensitization to the hapten diphenylcyclopropenone (DPC).

The CDR3, as DNA: TGTGCCAGCAGCGTAGGAGGCTCGGTAAAGGGCGAGCAGTACTTC. This translates into CASSVGGSVKGEQYF. V usage is TRBV9 and J usage is TRBJ2-7, with D unclear. Trimming removed 0 bases from V and 6 bases from J, with 16 bases in between. This CDR3 is built from 15 residues. CDR1 SGDLS and CDR2 YYNGEE come from the germline V gene. The full variable domain, its missing parts supplied by reference TRBV9 and TRBJ2-7, is DSGVTQTPKHLITATGQRVTLRCSPRSGDLSVYWYQQSLDQGLQFLIQYYNGEERAKGNILERFSAQQFPDLHSELNLSSLELGDSALYFCASSVGGSVKGEQYFGPGTRLTVT.